These T cell receptor beta chains were read from a single sample in a study of post-analysis software for immune sequencing data. TCRdb independently ran MiXCR on the PCR reads; one entry per CDR3 protein. This sample has some 260,000 distinct CDR3 sequences, with roughly a third found just once. The sequenced sample was blood. The receptor set was obtained from a girl aged 5 to 17 with multiple sclerosis. CDR3s include the opening cysteine and the closing phenylalanine or tryptophan. Size is stated for part of the rows, as once, few or many counts, or as a class when the clone is expanded.

size: NA
V: TRBV27
J: TRBJ2-7
CDR3: CASSLPDRTSYEQYF

size: NA
V: TRBV11-2
J: TRBJ2-2
CDR3: CASSLAPRTGELFF

size: many
V: TRBV7-2
J: TRBJ2-1
CDR3: CASSLGLGSYNEQFF

size: many
V: TRBV7-9
J: TRBJ1-2
CDR3: CASSLVSYYGYTF

size: NA
V: TRBV20-1
J: TRBJ2-1
CDR3: CSARAYSGGNNNEQFF

size: NA
V: TRBV6-5
J: TRBJ1-6
CDR3: CASSYRPRGSYNSPLHF

size: many
V: TRBV3-1
J: TRBJ2-3
CDR3: CASSQGVISGDTQYF

size: few
V: TRBV10-1
J: TRBJ2-7
CDR3: CASNRPGQGEWEQYF

size: NA
V: TRBV7-9
J: TRBJ1-1
CDR3: CASSKPGQGVGTEAFF

size: few
V: TRBV7-8
J: TRBJ2-3
CDR3: CASFPRDGTDTQYF

size: many
V: TRBV7-9
J: TRBJ1-6
CDR3: CASSSPTGGDGSPLHF

size: NA
V: TRBV28
J: TRBJ2-7
CDR3: CASSLSTGYEQYF

size: NA
V: TRBV2
J: TRBJ1-2
CDR3: CASSEDQGSRMGYTF

size: many
V: TRBV29-1
J: TRBJ2-5
CDR3: CSVGEPGQGAQYF

size: few
V: TRBV9
J: NA
CDR3: CASSPPTSQETQYF

size: few
V: TRBV12-3/TRBV12-4
J: TRBJ2-6
CDR3: CASTRRGSGANVLTF

size: NA
V: TRBV20-1
J: TRBJ1-5
CDR3: CSARVVGLGQPQHF

size: few
V: TRBV7-2
J: TRBJ1-1
CDR3: CASSFLPTGALNTEAFF

size: NA
V: TRBV6-2/TRBV6-3
J: TRBJ2-1
CDR3: CASSQTANEQFF

size: NA
V: TRBV7-9
J: TRBJ2-1
CDR3: CASSLLLAGGSNEQFF

size: many
V: TRBV20-1
J: TRBJ2-1
CDR3: CSASRSAEYNEQFF

size: NA
V: TRBV5-1
J: TRBJ1-4
CDR3: CASSSRTGRTVGSNEKLFF

size: NA
V: TRBV11-2
J: TRBJ2-1
CDR3: CASRSLAGAANEQFF